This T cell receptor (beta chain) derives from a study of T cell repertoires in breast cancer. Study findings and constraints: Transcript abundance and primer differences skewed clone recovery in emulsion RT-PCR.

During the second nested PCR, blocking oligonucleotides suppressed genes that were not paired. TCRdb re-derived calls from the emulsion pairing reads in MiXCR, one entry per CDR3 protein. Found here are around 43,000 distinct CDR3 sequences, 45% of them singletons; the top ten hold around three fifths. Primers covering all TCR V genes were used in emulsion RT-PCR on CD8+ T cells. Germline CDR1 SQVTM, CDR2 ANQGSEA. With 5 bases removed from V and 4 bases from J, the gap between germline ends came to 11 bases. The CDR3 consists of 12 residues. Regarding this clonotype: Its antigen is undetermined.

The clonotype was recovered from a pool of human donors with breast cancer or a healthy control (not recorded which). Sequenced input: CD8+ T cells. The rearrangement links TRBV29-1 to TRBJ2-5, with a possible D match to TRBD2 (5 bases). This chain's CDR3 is CSVHWGAETQYF. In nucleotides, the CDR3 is TGCAGCGTTCATTGGGGAGCAGAGACCCAGTACTTC.